The rows below give T cell receptor beta chains drawn from one sample of a study of T-cell memory formation after mild COVID-19. TCRdb ran MiXCR on the 5' RACE reads and lists one entry per CDR3 protein. This table holds approximately 250,000 distinct CDR3 sequences, over 15% found once. Sequencing was carried out using PBMCs or a T cell subset sorted from them (not recorded which). These receptor sequences come from a man aged 18 to 30 who had mild COVID-19 (a few samples of this study predate the infection). Cell type and time point are not known. CDR3s include the opening cysteine and the closing phenylalanine or tryptophan. A D gene is named only where the DNA matches it firmly.

j_call	d_call	v_call	cdr3_aa
TRBJ2-3	NA	TRBV7-2	CASSLGPGADTQYF
TRBJ2-1	NA	TRBV3-2	CASSRTGVRNEQFF
TRBJ1-2	NA	TRBV5-1	CASSPVQEGYGYTF
TRBJ2-3	TRBD1	TRBV7-2	CASAMGRGRYYTQYF
TRBJ2-3	TRBD2	TRBV7-9	CASSLLAGASTDTQYF
TRBJ2-7	NA	TRBV7-3	CASSSYRASSYEQYF
TRBJ2-1	NA	TRBV9	CASSTRDGSEQFF
TRBJ2-3	NA	TRBV7-9	CASSSRSSLGRNTDTQYF
TRBJ1-6	NA	TRBV7-2	CASSISGASRNSPLHF
TRBJ2-7	NA	TRBV28	CASIRGFEDEQYF
TRBJ1-4	NA	TRBV5-4	CASSFSSGRPSGEKLFF
TRBJ2-2	NA	TRBV6-1	CASSEYGGNTGELFF
TRBJ1-1	NA	TRBV7-8	CASSLVRRSTEAFF
TRBJ1-2	NA	TRBV15	CATSREGSNGYTF
TRBJ1-6	TRBD1	TRBV5-1	CASTLGQGSSPLHF
TRBJ1-1	NA	TRBV5-1	CASSGQYEAFF
TRBJ1-3	NA	TRBV5-1	CASSFIEGDTIYF
TRBJ2-3	NA	TRBV4-3	CASSQSLTDTQYF
TRBJ1-5	NA	TRBV20-1	CSARDIVQVDQPQHF
TRBJ1-1	NA	TRBV3-1	CASSRPGGYKAFF
TRBJ1-4	NA	TRBV7-9	CASSPTGWTTNEKLFF
TRBJ2-3	TRBD2	TRBV6-5	CASSYGGGYPDTQYF
TRBJ1-4	NA	TRBV4-3	CASSQVREGWGEKLFF
TRBJ2-1	NA	TRBV4-2	CASSQDVGSYNEQFF
TRBJ2-6	TRBD1	TRBV6-6	CASSTTGAHSGANVLTF
TRBJ2-7	NA	TRBV6-2/TRBV6-3	CASKESVYEQYF
TRBJ1-5	NA	TRBV7-9	CASSQGNQPQHF
TRBJ2-5	NA	TRBV6-6	CASSYSEELQETQYF
TRBJ1-4	NA	TRBV25-1	CASSEIWQSNEKLFF
TRBJ2-5	TRBD1	TRBV7-6	CASSLGAGTGSLYQETQYF
TRBJ2-3	TRBD2	TRBV20-1	CSAKSLLAGEADTQYF
TRBJ2-5	NA	TRBV5-1	CASSLEGIQETQYF
TRBJ1-1	TRBD1	TRBV24-1	CATSDPQGAFF
TRBJ2-5	NA	TRBV20-1	CSASPGVFQETQYF
TRBJ2-1	TRBD2	TRBV28	CASSELAGGINEQFF
TRBJ2-3	NA	TRBV4-3	CASRLGGASTDTQYF
TRBJ2-7	NA	TRBV11-2	CASSSDSGTSYEQYF
TRBJ1-5	NA	TRBV11-2	CASSITTGYNQPQHF
TRBJ2-5	TRBD1	TRBV20-1	CSATDRTGTGETQYF
TRBJ2-3	NA	TRBV7-3	CASSLAVVSAQYF
TRBJ1-1	NA	TRBV7-9	CASSDIGQRNTEAFF
TRBJ2-5	TRBD2	TRBV5-1	CASSPLQTSGGQETQYF
TRBJ2-2	NA	TRBV7-9	CASSQRGFSNTGELFF
TRBJ2-7	NA	TRBV20-1	CSVRPAGGSAPHEQYF
TRBJ1-2	NA	TRBV4-3	CASSQDTRTENYGYTF
TRBJ1-1	TRBD1	TRBV5-1	CASSSGTGWTEAFF
TRBJ2-3	NA	TRBV7-9	CASSTGLGDTQYF
TRBJ1-1	NA	TRBV6-5	CASSYSDWGAGNTEAFF
TRBJ1-1	TRBD1	TRBV5-1	CASSFQGVTEAFF
TRBJ2-1	TRBD2	TRBV9	CASSGGGADEQFF
TRBJ2-2	NA	TRBV24-1	CATKGYTGELFF
TRBJ2-4	TRBD1	TRBV20-1	CSASWTGRGIQYF
TRBJ1-2	NA	TRBV29-1	CSVEGSEYGYTF
TRBJ2-1	TRBD1	TRBV5-1	CASSPLRQGYYNEQFF
TRBJ2-3	NA	TRBV7-9	CASSLAGDRDTQYF
TRBJ2-1	TRBD2	TRBV7-6	CASSSLLGGGRANEQFF
TRBJ2-1	TRBD1	TRBV24-1	CATSETGAAQFF
TRBJ2-7	NA	TRBV5-1	CASREQGTSYEQYF
TRBJ2-1	TRBD2	TRBV14	CASSLAGGGIEQFF